These 9 T cell receptor beta chains came from one sample sequenced in a study of T cell responses to AZD1222 COVID-19 vaccine. Clones were sequenced by immunoSEQ multiplex PCR, and TCRdb holds only the in-frame ones, with some missing. The sample contains approximately 100,000 clones, roughly 86% of which appear only once. The sequenced sample was peripheral blood, obtained 28 days after the second dose of the MenACWY control vaccine. These receptors were taken from an adult who received the MenACWY meningococcal vaccine as a control.

The chain links TRBV18 to TRBJ1-2, with D maybe TRBD1 (5 bases). Germline V gives CDR1 KGHSH, CDR2 LQKENI. The CDR3 has 13 amino acids. V gave up 0 bases and J gave up 4 bases, with 6 bases separating them. CDR3 sequence: CASSPPGLYGYTF. In DNA form, the CDR3 reads TGTGCCAGCTCACCACCGGGGCTCTATGGCTACACCTTC.

The V and J genes are TRBV11-2 and TRBJ2-1; D not certain. Trimming took off 8 bases at V and 5 bases at J, with 16 bases between the two ends. The CDR3 has 14 residues. Germline V gives CDR1 SGHAT, CDR2 FQNNGV. CDR3: CASSARVNDNEQFF. The DNA of the CDR3 is TGTGCCAGCTCCGCAAGGGTAAATGACAATGAGCAGTTCTTC.

The chain joins TRBV3-1 (or the pseudogene TRBV3-2) to TRBJ2-7; D unclear. From germline, CDR1 is LGHDT and CDR2 YNNKEL (reference sequence). The ends were cut back, 4 bases at V and 6 bases at J, with 16 bases in the middle. This CDR3 spans 14 amino acids. The chain's CDR3 is CASSLTHKTVEQYF. The CDR3 nucleotides are TGTGCCAGCAGCCTGACCCACAAAACGGTCGAGCAGTACTTC.

This chain uses TRBV7-2 with TRBJ2-2; 13 bases line up with TRBD2. Germline CDR1 is SGHTA and CDR2 is FQGNSA. Losses at the gene ends were 5 bases for V and 6 bases for J; bases not matched to a gene: 6. CDR3 length: 16 residues. CDR3 loop: CASSPTSGGAAGELFF. CDR3 in DNA: TGTGCCAGCAGCCCTACTAGCGGGGGGGCCGCCGGGGAGCTGTTTTTT.

This CDR3 reads CASSQARAGTNEKLFF. CDR3 nucleotide sequence: TGCGCCAGCAGCCAAGCTCGGGCAGGAACTAATGAAAAACTGTTTTTT. V gene TRBV4-3 combines with J gene TRBJ1-4; D is ambiguous. V lost 1 base and J 1 base, leaving 10 bases between the germline ends. CDR1 is LGHNA, CDR2 YSLEER, per germline. This CDR3 contains 16 residues.

This clone was counted a few times. This chain links TRBV4-3 with TRBJ2-2; D is possibly TRBD2 (5 bases). The CDR3 spans 18 residues. V shed 0 bases and J shed 10 bases, with 24 bases lying between them. The germline gives CDR1 LGHNA, CDR2 YSLEER. The CDR3 nucleotides read TGCGCCAGCAGCCAAGATCTGGACGGGAAATTGCCGTTTACGGAGCTGTTTTTT. Translating it yields CASSQDLDGKLPFTELFF.

This clone was seen only a few times. The V call is TRBV28, the J call TRBJ1-2, with TRBD1 matching over 7 bases. CDR3 length: 13 amino acids. V gave up 10 bases and J gave up 8 bases; unmatched junction bases: 13. CDR1 and CDR2 (germline): MDHEN, SYDVKM. The CDR3 DNA reads TGTGCCACTTCAGGGGGGGCGGTAGGAGGCTACACCTTC. Translated: CATSGGAVGGYTF.

The chain links TRBV28 to TRBJ2-4; possibly TRBD1 for D (6 bases). The CDR3 contains 14 residues. V was clipped by 3 bases and J by 6 bases, with 12 bases between them. Germline assignment: CDR1 MDHEN and CDR2 SYDVKM. Here the CDR3 DNA reads TGTGCCAGCAGTTTTGACAGGACTTTAAACATTCAGTACTTC. This sequence encodes CASSFDRTLNIQYF.

The rearrangement joins TRBV5-4 to TRBJ1-2; TRBD1 agrees at 7 bases. Trimming removed 4 bases from V and 4 bases from J; junction bases left unmatched: 7. From germline, CDR1 is SGHNT and CDR2 YYREEE (reference sequence). This CDR3 has 14 residues. For the CDR3, the DNA is TGTGCCAGCAGCCGAGCGGGACAGTTCTATGGCTACACCTTC. It codes for CASSRAGQFYGYTF.